This record looks at one TCR beta chain sequence and its context. Its antigen remains unidentified. Germline values: CDR1 LNHDA, CDR2 SQIVND (reference sequence). The CDR3 runs to 14 residues. Trimming removed 3 bases from V and 4 bases from J, with 12 bases in between. Repertoires were generated with immunoSEQ multiplex PCR, while TCRdb's copy carries only in-frame clones and drops some. Here the sample spans 150,000 to 200,000 clones, more than 75% being singletons. This sample is drawn from a study of cytomegalovirus exposure and HLA in healthy donors. Study conclusions and caveats: Subsequent analysis found a tendency for first-cohort TCR clusters to co-occur within the approximately 130 validation repertoires. Reports described diagnosis of cytomegalovirus status by the classifier as highly specific and sensitive.

The sequence derives from a man younger than 35 in good health and CMV-seropositive. Sequencing was carried out using PBMCs. The chain joins TRBV19 to TRBJ1-2, with unresolved D. CDR3 nucleotide sequence: TGTGCCAGTAGTATCGGAGACGCCAGCTATGGCTACACCTTC. Its protein product is CASSIGDASYGYTF.